The rows below give T cell receptor beta chains drawn from one sample of a study of OX40 agonist ivuxolimab in advanced cancers. Sequencing was performed with immunoSEQ multiplex PCR; in TCRdb, only in-frame clones are kept and a portion is missing. The sample lists about 70,000 clones, around 90% occurring once. The sample here was CD4+ or CD8+ T cells sorted from blood, taken in a trial of the OX40 agonist ivuxolimab. Every receptor here comes from an adult with an advanced solid tumor such as melanoma, head and neck, liver or kidney cancer. Each CDR3 is given with its conserved first and last residue. The order of the fields is V gene, D gene, J gene, clone size, CDR3 protein, CDR3 DNA. A D gene is named only where the DNA matches it firmly. Size values are once, few and many counts, or a class for expanded clones, and some rows have none.

TRBV7-9	TRBD2	TRBJ2-7	NA	CASSLVREGNNEQYF	TGTGCCAGCAGCTTAGTGCGGGAGGGCAACAACGAGCAGTACTTC
TRBV29-1	NA	TRBJ2-7	NA	CSVEGELYEQYF	TGCAGCGTTGAGGGGGAGCTTTACGAGCAGTACTTC
TRBV6-6	NA	TRBJ1-3	NA	CASSYNDPGSGNTIYF	TGTGCCAGCAGTTATAACGACCCAGGCTCTGGAAACACCATATATTTT
TRBV6-5	NA	TRBJ1-2	NA	CASSYSSVAGNYGYTF	TGTGCCAGCAGTTACTCGTCTGTGGCCGGAAACTATGGCTACACCTTC
TRBV27	NA	TRBJ2-5	NA	CASRQQETQYF	TGTGCCAGCAGGCAACAAGAGACCCAGTACTTC
TRBV18	NA	TRBJ1-1	few	CASSPLGATEAFF	TGTGCCAGCTCACCACTAGGGGCCACTGAAGCTTTCTTT
TRBV11-2	TRBD1	TRBJ2-5	NA	CASSTLGRGLSETQYF	TGTGCCAGCAGCACCCTGGGAAGGGGGCTTAGTGAGACCCAGTACTTC
TRBV7-8	NA	TRBJ2-2	NA	CASSLRRTNTGELFF	TGTGCCAGCAGCCTGAGACGGACGAACACCGGGGAGCTGTTTTTT
TRBV30	NA	TRBJ2-1	NA	CAWNSDSLTYNEQFF	TGTGCCTGGAACTCCGACTCGCTGACCTACAATGAGCAGTTCTTC
TRBV7-9	NA	TRBJ2-5	NA	CASSVPYGRETQYF	TGTGCCAGCAGCGTCCCCTACGGGCGGGAGACCCAGTACTTC
TRBV30	NA	TRBJ2-1	once	CAWSGPNEQFF	TGTGCCTGGAGTGGGCCCAATGAGCAGTTCTTC
TRBV9	TRBD2	TRBJ2-3	NA	CASSTLAGADTDTQYF	TGTGCCAGCAGCACTTTAGCGGGAGCTGACACAGATACGCAGTATTTT
TRBV5-6	NA	TRBJ1-1	once	CASSPDSSIEAFF	TGTGCCAGCAGTCCGGACAGTTCCATTGAAGCTTTCTTT
TRBV27	NA	TRBJ1-2	NA	CASSLSPYAQGYTF	TGTGCCAGCAGTTTATCCCCTTACGCACAGGGTTACACCTTC
TRBV30	NA	TRBJ1-1	NA	CAWSARTDRLNTEAFF	TGTGCCTGGAGTGCTCGGACGGACCGCTTAAACACTGAAGCTTTCTTT
TRBV6-1	NA	TRBJ2-3	NA	CASSVQPPNIHKMYF	TGTGCCAGCAGTGTACAGCCTCCAAACATTCACAAAATGTATTTT
TRBV10-3	TRBD2	TRBJ2-3	NA	CAISRLAGGTDTQYF	TGTGCCATCAGTCGCCTAGCGGGAGGAACAGATACGCAGTATTTT
TRBV19	NA	TRBJ2-1	once	CASTRQGYNEQFF	TGTGCCAGTACCCGGCAGGGCTACAATGAGCAGTTCTTC
TRBV30	NA	TRBJ1-4	NA	CAWSAGDQKLFF	TGTGCCTGGAGTGCGGGGGACCAAAAACTGTTTTTT
TRBV18	NA	TRBJ2-7	NA	CASSPVTGVYEQYF	TGTGCCAGCTCACCAGTCACGGGAGTGTACGAGCAGTACTTC
TRBV13	NA	TRBJ1-6	NA	CASSLLGGVGPSYNSPLHF	TGTGCCAGCAGCTTGCTCGGGGGCGTTGGGCCCTCCTATAATTCACCCCTCCACTTT
TRBV5-4	NA	TRBJ1-5	NA	CASSLESDGQVSNQPQHF	TGTGCCAGCAGCTTGGAATCAGATGGGCAGGTGAGCAATCAGCCCCAGCATTTT
TRBV19	NA	TRBJ2-1	NA	CASSMTLSSYNEQFF	TGTGCCAGTAGTATGACTTTAAGCTCCTACAATGAGCAGTTCTTC
TRBV6-4	TRBD1	TRBJ2-1	NA	CASSDSPGQGADEQFF	TGTGCCAGCAGTGACTCTCCAGGACAGGGGGCGGATGAGCAGTTCTTC
TRBV30	NA	TRBJ1-4	NA	CAWSDTNEKLFF	TGTGCCTGGAGCGACACTAATGAAAAACTGTTTTTT
TRBV27	NA	TRBJ2-1	few	CASGRQAHAEQFF	TGTGCCAGCGGTAGACAGGCGCATGCTGAGCAGTTCTTC
TRBV6-6	TRBD1	TRBJ1-1	NA	CASSYLGQWDTEAFF	TGTGCCAGCAGTTACTTGGGACAGTGGGACACTGAAGCTTTCTTT
TRBV7-3	NA	TRBJ2-1	NA	CASSLLLGPYNEQFF	TGTGCCAGCAGCTTACTTCTAGGACCCTACAATGAGCAGTTCTTC
TRBV6-6	NA	TRBJ2-7	NA	CASSLQTGGNEQYF	TGTGCCAGCAGTTTACAAACCGGGGGTAACGAGCAGTACTTC
TRBV7-9	TRBD2	TRBJ2-1	once	CASRQAGAAYNEQFF	TGTGCCAGCAGGCAAGCGGGAGCGGCCTACAATGAGCAGTTCTTC
TRBV4-2	NA	TRBJ2-7	NA	CASSLIDKPNYEQYF	TGTGCCAGCAGCCTCATAGACAAGCCCAACTACGAGCAGTACTTC
TRBV10-1	NA	TRBJ2-7	many	CASSDTGTAGEQYF	TGCGCCAGCAGTGATACCGGGACAGCGGGCGAGCAGTACTTC
TRBV6-5	NA	TRBJ2-7	NA	CASSVLSSYEQYF	TGTGCCAGCAGTGTACTGAGCTCCTACGAGCAGTACTTC
TRBV10-1	NA	TRBJ2-1	NA	CASSESTLLRDQYNEQFF	TGCGCCAGCAGTGAGTCGACTCTGTTGCGGGACCAATACAATGAGCAGTTCTTC